This record covers a single TCR beta chain. Its antigen specificity is not known. The record has no base qualities; no much larger clone is one base away. This record comes from a study of graft-versus-host responses after intestinal transplantation (dated by TCRdb to about 2021). With respect to the entire study: Multivisceral, liver-intestinal, or isolated intestinal transplants were received by the recipients. Graft-versus-host and host-versus-graft alloreactive T cell clones were tracked in the graft, circulation and bone marrow after intestinal transplantation using bulk TCR-beta CDR3 sequencing. Of the 20 to 30 intestinal transplant recipients enrolled in the cohort, one of whom was a retransplant, a few patients without pretransplant specimens were excluded. To identify alloreactive clones, pre-transplant mixed lymphocyte reaction products were sequenced and compared with unstimulated pre-transplant donor and recipient T cells. Donor T cell macrochimerism was defined as a peak of at least 4% donor T cells among recipient peripheral blood mononuclear cells. Every recipient was given anti-thymocyte globulin induction, then maintenance tacrolimus and steroids for about 3 years. Samples from three later patients were sequenced in-house on an Illumina MiSeq with MiXCR processing rather than by the commercial service. On the study overall, not on this receptor specifically: GvH clones were found in recipient bone marrow, and some of the GvH clones appeared earlier in ileal mucosa or blood, which is consistent with an intestinal mucosal origin. Conclusions were limited by the relatively low number and heterogeneity of intestinal transplant patients. In patients with donor T cell macrochimerism, the allografts had high GvH to HvG T cell clonal ratios. Early after transplant, declines in HvG clones were associated with peak levels of circulating GvH clones.

Blood samples were collected up to 4 times in the first month after transplant and then at least monthly when available. Measured from the cysteine to the phenylalanine, the CDR3 is 14 residues long. Only the CDR3 DNA is retained, 42 bases long and in frame from the first base. As encoded in the germline V gene (reference sequence), CDR1 is SGHNT while CDR2 is YYREEE. Clipping removes 4 bases from V and 1 base from J, with 3 as the unmatched junction base count. The protocol used for the library was the immunoSEQ multiplex PCR assay. For most patients, genomic DNA was subjected to high-throughput TCR-beta CDR3 sequencing by Adaptive Biotechnologies. On the authors' methods: TCR sequencing data were retrieved from Adaptive's ImmunoSEQ software for about 17 patients, whereas a few other patients were processed with MiXCR and VDJtools. CDR3 nucleotide sequences shared between donor and recipient were removed because the origin of such sequences could not be assigned. Alloreactive clones required at least 2-fold expansion over unstimulated cells and minimum CFSE-low frequency of 0.002% (template counts) or 0.001% (read counts). Clones were considered mappable if detected in sequenced pre-transplant spleen, lymph node, or MLR CFSE-low populations of the donor or recipient. Cumulative frequency of alloreactive clones was calculated as a percentage of all sequences weighted by copy number. Drawn from immuneACCESS, this table holds only the in-frame rearrangements with V and J called that TCRdb kept. Clones are partly lost; checked studies trace under half to an unresolved V gene and leave the rest unexplained. V and J calls and clone size are those listed in that table; D and trimming were worked out from the DNA. For this sample the table gives around 39,000 clones, of which roughly 86% were detected only once. 7% to 7.5% of the sample rests with the top ten.

The sequence is built from TRBV5-4 and TRBJ1-1; the junction holds 8 bases that match TRBD1. The sequencing used PBMCs, collected about nine months after transplant. The receptor's source is a human patient who received an intestinal transplant, so some T cells may come from the graft donor. The CDR3 corresponds to CASSPGQGNTEAFF. The nucleotide sequence reads as follows: TGTGCCAGCAGCCCCGGACAGGGGAACACTGAAGCTTTCTTT.